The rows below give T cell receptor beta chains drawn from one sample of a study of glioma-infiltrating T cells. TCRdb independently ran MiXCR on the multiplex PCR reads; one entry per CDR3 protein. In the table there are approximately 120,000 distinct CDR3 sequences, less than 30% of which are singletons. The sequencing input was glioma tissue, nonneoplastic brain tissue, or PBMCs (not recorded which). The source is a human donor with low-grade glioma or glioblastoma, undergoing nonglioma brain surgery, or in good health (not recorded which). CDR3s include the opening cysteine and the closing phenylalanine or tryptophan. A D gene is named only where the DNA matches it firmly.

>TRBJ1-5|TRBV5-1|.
CASSLGGTPHNQPQHF
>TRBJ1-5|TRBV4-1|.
CASSQSTNQPQHF
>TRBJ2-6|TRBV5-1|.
CASSLDGGSGANVLTF
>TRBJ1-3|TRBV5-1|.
CASSATGLYGNTIYF
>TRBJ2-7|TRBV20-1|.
CSARDSPLNEQYF
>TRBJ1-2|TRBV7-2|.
CASSFRQTNYGYTF
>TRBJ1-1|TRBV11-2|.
CASSPVRTEAFF
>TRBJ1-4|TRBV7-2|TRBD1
CASSTGTVFNEKLFF
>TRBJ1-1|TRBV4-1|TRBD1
CASLPRRGLTEAFF
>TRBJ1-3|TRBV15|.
CATSGTGASGNTIYF
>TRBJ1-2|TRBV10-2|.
CASSLLGTGYTF
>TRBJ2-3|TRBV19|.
CASSLLGLETDTQYF
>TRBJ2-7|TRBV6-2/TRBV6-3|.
CASRQVWYEQYF
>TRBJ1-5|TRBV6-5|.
CASSKQGSKHPQHF
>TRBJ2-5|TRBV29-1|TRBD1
CSVAPGTGGETQYF
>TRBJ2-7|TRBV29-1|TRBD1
CSVGTGYEQYF
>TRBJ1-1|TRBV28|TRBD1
CASSSWTGGGMNTEAFF
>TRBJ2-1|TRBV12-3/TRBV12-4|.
CASIRGAPYNEQFF